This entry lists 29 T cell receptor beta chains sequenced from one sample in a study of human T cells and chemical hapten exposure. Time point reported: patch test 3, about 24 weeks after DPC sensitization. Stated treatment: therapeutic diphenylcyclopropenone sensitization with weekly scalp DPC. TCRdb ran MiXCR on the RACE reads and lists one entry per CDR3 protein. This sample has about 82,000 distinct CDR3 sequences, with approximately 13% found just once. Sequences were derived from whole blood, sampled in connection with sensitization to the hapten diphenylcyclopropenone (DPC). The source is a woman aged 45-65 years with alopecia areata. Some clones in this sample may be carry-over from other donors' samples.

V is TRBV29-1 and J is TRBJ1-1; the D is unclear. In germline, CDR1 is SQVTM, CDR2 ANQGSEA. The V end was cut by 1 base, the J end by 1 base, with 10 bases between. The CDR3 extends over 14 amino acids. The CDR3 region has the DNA TGCAGCGTTGAAGGCCGCAGGAAGAACACTGAAGCTTTCTTT. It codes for CSVEGRRKNTEAFF.

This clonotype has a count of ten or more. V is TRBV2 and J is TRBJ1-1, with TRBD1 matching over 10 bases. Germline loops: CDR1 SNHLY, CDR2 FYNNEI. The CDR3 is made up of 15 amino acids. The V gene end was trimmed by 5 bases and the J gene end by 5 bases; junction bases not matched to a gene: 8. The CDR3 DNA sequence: TGTGCCAGCAGTCCTTTAGACAGGGGGCTTACTGAAGCTTTCTTT. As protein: CASSPLDRGLTEAFF.

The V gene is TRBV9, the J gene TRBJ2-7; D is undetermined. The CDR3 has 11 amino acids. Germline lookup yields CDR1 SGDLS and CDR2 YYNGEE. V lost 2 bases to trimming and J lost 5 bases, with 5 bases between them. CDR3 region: CASSVGDEQYF. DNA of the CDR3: TGTGCCAGCAGCGTTGGGGACGAGCAGTACTTC.

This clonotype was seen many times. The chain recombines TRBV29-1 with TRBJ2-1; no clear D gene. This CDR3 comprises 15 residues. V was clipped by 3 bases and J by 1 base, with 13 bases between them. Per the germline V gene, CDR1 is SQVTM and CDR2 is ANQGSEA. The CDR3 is CSVDSVGYSYNEQFF. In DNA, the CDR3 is TGCAGCGTTGATTCGGTGGGGTATTCCTACAATGAGCAGTTCTTC.

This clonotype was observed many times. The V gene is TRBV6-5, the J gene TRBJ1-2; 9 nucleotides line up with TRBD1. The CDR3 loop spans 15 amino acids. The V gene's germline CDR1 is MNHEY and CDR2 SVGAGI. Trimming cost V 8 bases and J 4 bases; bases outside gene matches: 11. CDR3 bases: TGTGCCAGCGCTTGGTCCGGGACAGGGACCTATGGCTACACCTTC. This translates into CASAWSGTGTYGYTF.

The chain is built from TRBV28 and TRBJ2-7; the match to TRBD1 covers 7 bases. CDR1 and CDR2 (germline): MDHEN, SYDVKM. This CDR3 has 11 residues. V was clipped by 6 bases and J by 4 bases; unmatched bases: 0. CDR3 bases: TGTGCCAGCAGGACAGGGTACGAGCAGTACTTC. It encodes CASRTGYEQYF. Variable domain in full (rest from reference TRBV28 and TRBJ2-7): DVKVTQSSRYLVKRTGEKVFLECVQDMDHENMFWYRQDPGLGLRLIYFSYDVKMKEKGDIPEGYSVSREKKERFSLILESASTNQTSMYLCASRTGYEQYFGPGTRLTVT.

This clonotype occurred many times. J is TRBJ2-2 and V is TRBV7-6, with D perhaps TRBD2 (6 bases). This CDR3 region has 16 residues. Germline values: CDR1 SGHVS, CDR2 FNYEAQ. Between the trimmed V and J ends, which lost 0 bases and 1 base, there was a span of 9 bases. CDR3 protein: CASSLAEGGNTGELFF. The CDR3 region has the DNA TGTGCCAGCAGCTTAGCCGAGGGAGGGAACACCGGGGAGCTGTTTTTT. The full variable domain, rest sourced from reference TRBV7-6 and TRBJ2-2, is GAGVSQSPRYKVTKRGQDVALRCDPISGHVSLYWYRQALGQGPEFLTYFNYEAQQDKSGLPNDRFSAERPEGSISTLTIQRTEQRDSAMYRCASSLAEGGNTGELFFGEGSRLTVL.

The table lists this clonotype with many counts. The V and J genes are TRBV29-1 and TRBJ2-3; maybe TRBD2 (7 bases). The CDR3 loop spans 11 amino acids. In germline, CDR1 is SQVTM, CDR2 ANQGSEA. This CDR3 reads CSFGGADTQYF. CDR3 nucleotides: TGCAGTTTTGGGGGGGCTGATACGCAGTATTTT.

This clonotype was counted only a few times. The CDR3 is CASSLLSNSYEQYF. CDR3 DNA: TGCGCCAGCAGCTTGTTGTCCAACTCCTACGAGCAGTACTTC. The chain is built from TRBV5-1 and TRBJ2-7; D is undetermined. This CDR3 is built from 14 residues. V lost 1 base to trimming and J lost 0 bases, with 8 bases between them. Per the germline V gene, CDR1 is SGHRS and CDR2 is YFSETQ.

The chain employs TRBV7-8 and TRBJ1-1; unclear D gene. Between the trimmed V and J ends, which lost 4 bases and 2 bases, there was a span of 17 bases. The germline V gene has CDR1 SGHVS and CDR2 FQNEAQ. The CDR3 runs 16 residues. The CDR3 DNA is TGTGCCAGCAGCTACCGCACTGCTACCCTAAACACTGAAGCTTTCTTT. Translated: CASSYRTATLNTEAFF.

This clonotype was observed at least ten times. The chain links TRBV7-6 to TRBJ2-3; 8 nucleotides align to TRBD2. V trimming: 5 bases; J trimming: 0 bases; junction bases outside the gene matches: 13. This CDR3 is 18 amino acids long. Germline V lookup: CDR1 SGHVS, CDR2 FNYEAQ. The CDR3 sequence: CASSRAPTSGLSTDTQYF. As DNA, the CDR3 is TGTGCCAGCAGCAGGGCCCCTACTAGCGGCCTTAGCACAGATACGCAGTATTTT. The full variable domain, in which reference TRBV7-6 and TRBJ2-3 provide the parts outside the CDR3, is GAGVSQSPRYKVTKRGQDVALRCDPISGHVSLYWYRQALGQGPEFLTYFNYEAQQDKSGLPNDRFSAERPEGSISTLTIQRTEQRDSAMYRCASSRAPTSGLSTDTQYFGPGTRLTVL.

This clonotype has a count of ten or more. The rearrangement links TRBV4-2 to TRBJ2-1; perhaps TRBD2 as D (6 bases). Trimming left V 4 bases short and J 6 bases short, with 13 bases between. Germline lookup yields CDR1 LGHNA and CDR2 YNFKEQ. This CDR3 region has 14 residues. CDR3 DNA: TGTGCCAGCAGCCGGGACTCCCTTGTCAATGAGCAGTTCTTC. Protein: CASSRDSLVNEQFF.

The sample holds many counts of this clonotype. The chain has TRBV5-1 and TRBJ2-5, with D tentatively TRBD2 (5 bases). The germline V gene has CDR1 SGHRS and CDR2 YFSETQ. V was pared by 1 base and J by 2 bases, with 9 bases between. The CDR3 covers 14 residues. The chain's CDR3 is CASSLTGRQETQYF. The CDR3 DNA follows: TGCGCCAGCAGCTTGACGGGAAGACAAGAGACCCAGTACTTC. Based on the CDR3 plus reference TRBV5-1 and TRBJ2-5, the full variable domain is KAGVTQTPRYLIKTRGQQVTLSCSPISGHRSVSWYQQTPGQGLQFLFEYFSETQRNKGNFPGRFSGRQFSNSRSEMNVSTLELGDSALYLCASSLTGRQETQYFGPGTRLLVL.

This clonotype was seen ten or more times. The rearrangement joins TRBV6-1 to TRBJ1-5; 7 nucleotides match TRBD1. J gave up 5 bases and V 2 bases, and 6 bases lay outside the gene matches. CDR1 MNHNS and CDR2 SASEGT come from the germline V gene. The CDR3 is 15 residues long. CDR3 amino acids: CASSEITQGDQPQHF. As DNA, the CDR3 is TGTGCCAGCAGTGAAATAACCCAGGGGGATCAGCCCCAGCATTTT.

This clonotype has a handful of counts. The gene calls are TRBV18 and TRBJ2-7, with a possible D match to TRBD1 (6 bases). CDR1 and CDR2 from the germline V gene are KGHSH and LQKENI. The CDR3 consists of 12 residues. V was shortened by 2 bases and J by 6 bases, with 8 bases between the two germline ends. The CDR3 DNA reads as TGTGCCAGCTCACCAGGACAGTCCGAGCAGTACTTC. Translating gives CASSPGQSEQYF. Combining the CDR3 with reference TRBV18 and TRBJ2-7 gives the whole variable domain NAGVMQNPRHLVRRRGQEARLRCSPMKGHSHVYWYRQLPEEGLKFMVYLQKENIIDESGMPKERFSAEFPKEGPSILRIQQVVRGDSAAYFCASSPGQSEQYFGPGTRLTVT.

CDR3 protein: CASSLEPLAGGIETQYF. The CDR3 region has the DNA TGTGCCAGCAGCTTAGAACCACTAGCGGGGGGGATTGAGACCCAGTACTTC. The chain links TRBV7-2 to TRBJ2-5; 13 bases agree with TRBD2. CDR1 and CDR2 from the germline V gene are SGHTA and FQGNSA. The CDR3 length is 17 residues. J lost 5 bases, V lost 1 base, and 7 bases had no gene match.

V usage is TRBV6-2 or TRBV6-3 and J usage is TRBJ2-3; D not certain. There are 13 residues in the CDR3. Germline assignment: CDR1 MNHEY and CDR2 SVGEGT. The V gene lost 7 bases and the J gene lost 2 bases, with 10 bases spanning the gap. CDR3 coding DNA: TGTGCCAGCATGGCGCTAGTCACAGATACGCAGTATTTT. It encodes CASMALVTDTQYF.

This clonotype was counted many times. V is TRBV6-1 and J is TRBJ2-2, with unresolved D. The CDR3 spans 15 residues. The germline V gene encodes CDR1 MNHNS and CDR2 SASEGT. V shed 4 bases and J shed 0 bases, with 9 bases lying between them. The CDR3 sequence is CASSASRSNTGELFF. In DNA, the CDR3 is TGTGCCAGCAGTGCCAGCAGGTCGAACACCGGGGAGCTGTTTTTT.

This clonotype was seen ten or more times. The CDR3 DNA follows: TGCAGTGCTAGAACCCGGGACAGCCAGAGCTCTGGGGCCAACGTCCTGACTTTC. Encoded protein: CSARTRDSQSSGANVLTF. This sequence joins TRBV20-1 and TRBJ2-6; 7 bases map to TRBD1. Germline CDR1 reads DFQATT; CDR2 reads SNEGSKA (reference sequence). CDR3 length equals 18 residues. The V segment lost 2 bases and the J segment 0 bases; nucleotides outside the gene matches: 10.

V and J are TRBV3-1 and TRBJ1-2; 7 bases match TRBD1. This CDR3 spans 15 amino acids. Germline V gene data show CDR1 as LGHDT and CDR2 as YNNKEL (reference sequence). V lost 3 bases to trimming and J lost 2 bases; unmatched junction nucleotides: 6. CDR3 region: CASSHADRVNYGYTF. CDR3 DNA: TGTGCCAGCAGCCACGCCGACAGGGTAAACTATGGCTACACCTTC.

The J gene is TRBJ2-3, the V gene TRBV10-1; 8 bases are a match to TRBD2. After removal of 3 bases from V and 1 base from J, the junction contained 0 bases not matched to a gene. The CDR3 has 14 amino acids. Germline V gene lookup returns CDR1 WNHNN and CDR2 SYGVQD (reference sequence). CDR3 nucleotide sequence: TGCGCCAGCAGTGATAGCGGGGGCACAGATACGCAGTATTTT. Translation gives CASSDSGGTDTQYF.

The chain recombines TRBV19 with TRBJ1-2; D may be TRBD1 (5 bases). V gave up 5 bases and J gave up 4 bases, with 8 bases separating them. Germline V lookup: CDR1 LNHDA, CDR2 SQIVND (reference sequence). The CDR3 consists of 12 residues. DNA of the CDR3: TGTGCCAGTAGTTTGGACATCTATGGCTACACCTTC. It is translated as CASSLDIYGYTF.

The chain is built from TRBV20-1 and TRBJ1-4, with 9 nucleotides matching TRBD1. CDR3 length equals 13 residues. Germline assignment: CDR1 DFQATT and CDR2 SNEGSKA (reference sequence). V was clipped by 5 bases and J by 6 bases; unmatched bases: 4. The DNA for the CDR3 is TGCAGTGCTGGGGACAGGGAGTATGAAAAACTGTTTTTT. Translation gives CSAGDREYEKLFF.

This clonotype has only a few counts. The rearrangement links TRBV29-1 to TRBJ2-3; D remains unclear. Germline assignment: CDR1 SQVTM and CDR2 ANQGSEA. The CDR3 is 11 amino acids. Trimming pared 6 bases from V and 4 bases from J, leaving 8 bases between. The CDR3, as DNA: TGCAGCGTCCGGGCGGCAGATACGCAGTATTTT. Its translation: CSVRAADTQYF.

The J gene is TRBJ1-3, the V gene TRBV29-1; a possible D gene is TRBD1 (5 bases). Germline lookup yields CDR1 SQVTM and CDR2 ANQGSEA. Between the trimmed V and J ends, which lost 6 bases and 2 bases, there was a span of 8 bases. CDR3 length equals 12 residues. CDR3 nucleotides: TGCAGCGTGGGCAGGGCTGGAAACACCATATATTTT. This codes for CSVGRAGNTIYF.

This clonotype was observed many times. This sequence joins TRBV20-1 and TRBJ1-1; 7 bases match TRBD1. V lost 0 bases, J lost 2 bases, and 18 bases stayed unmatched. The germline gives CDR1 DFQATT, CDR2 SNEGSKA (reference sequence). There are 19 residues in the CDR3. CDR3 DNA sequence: TGCAGTGCTAGAGATGCTAGGCAGCCGGCGGAGGGGGCCAACACTGAAGCTTTCTTT. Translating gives CSARDARQPAEGANTEAFF.

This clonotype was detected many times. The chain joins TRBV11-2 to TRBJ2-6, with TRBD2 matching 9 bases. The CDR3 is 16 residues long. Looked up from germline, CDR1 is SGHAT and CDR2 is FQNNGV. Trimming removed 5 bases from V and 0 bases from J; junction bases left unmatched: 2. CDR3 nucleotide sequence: TGTGCCAGCAGCCCGACTAGCGGCTCTGGGGCCAACGTCCTGACTTTC. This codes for CASSPTSGSGANVLTF. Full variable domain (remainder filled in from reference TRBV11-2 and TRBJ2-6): EAGVAQSPRYKIIEKRQSVAFWCNPISGHATLYWYQQILGQGPKLLIQFQNNGVVDDSQLPKDRFSAERLKGVDSTLKIQPAKLEDSAVYLCASSPTSGSGANVLTFGAGSRLTVL.

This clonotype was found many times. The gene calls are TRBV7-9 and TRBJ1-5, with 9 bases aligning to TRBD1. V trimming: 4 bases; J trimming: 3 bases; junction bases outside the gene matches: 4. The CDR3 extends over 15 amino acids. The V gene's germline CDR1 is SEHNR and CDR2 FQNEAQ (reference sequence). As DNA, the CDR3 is TGTGCCAGCAGCTCCGGGACAGGGAACAATCAGCCCCAGCATTTT. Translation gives CASSSGTGNNQPQHF.

The CDR3 region is CASSQGGGYTF. The CDR3 DNA follows: TGTGCCAGCAGCCAGGGGGGTGGCTACACCTTC. The genes are TRBV12-3 or TRBV12-4 and TRBJ1-2, with 7 bases identical to TRBD1. The CDR3 length is 11 residues. The trim removed 6 bases at V and 7 bases at J, leaving 2 bases unmatched.